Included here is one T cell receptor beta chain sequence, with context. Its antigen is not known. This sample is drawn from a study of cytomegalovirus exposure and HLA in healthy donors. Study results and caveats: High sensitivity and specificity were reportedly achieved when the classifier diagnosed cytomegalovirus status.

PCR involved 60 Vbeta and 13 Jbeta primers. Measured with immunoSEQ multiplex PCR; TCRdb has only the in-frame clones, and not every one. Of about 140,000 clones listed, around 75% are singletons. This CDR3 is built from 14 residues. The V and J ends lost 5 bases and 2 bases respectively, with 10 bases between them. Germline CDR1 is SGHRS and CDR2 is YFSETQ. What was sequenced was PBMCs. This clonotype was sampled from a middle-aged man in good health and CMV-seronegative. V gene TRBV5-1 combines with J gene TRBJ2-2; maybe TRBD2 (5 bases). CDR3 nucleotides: TGCGCCAGCAGGAGGGAGATTAACACCGGGGAGCTGTTTTTT. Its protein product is CASRREINTGELFF. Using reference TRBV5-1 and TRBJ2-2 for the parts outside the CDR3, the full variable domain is KAGVTQTPRYLIKTRGQQVTLSCSPISGHRSVSWYQQTPGQGLQFLFEYFSETQRNKGNFPGRFSGRQFSNSRSEMNVSTLELGDSALYLCASRREINTGELFFGEGSRLTVL.